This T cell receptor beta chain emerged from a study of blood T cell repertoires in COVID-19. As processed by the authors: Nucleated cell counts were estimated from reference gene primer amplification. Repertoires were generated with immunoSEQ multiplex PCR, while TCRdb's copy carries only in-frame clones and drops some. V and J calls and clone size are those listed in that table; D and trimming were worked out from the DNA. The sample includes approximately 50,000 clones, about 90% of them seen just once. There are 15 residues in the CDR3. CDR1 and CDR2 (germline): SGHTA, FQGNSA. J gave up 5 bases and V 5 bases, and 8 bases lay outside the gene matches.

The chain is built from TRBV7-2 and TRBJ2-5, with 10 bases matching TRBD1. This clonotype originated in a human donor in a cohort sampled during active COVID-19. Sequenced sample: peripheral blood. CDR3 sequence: CASSRQGQGRETQYF. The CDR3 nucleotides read TGTGCCAGCAGCCGGCAGGGACAGGGGAGGGAGACCCAGTACTTC.